Below are 18 T cell receptor beta chains sequenced from a single sample in a study of cytomegalovirus exposure and HLA in healthy donors. The PCR ran on 60 Vbeta and 13 Jbeta primers. Assay: immunoSEQ multiplex PCR; the TCRdb copy retains only in-frame clones and omits some. Of 100,000 to 150,000 clones in the sample, 70% to 85% were seen once. Sequencing used PBMCs. Receptor source: a boy between 5 and 17 years old in good health and CMV-seronegative.

This clone was detected once. J is TRBJ2-6 and V is TRBV4-3, with TRBD1 as a possible D gene (6 bases). Germline assignment: CDR1 LGHNA and CDR2 YSLEER. V was trimmed by 0 bases and J by 1 base, leaving 10 bases between them. CDR3 length equals 17 residues. The CDR3 DNA reads TGCGCCAGCAGCCAAGACCCTGGACAGTCTGGGGCCAACGTCCTGACTTTC. This sequence encodes CASSQDPGQSGANVLTF.

This chain connects TRBV12-5 to TRBJ1-5, with D possibly TRBD1 on 5 matching bases. The germline V gene encodes CDR1 LGHNT and CDR2 FRNRAP. This CDR3 is 15 amino acids long. V was trimmed by 7 bases and J by 2 bases, leaving 15 bases between them. The CDR3 DNA follows: TGTGCTAGTGCCCTAGGACATATTGGCAATCAGCCCCAGCATTTT. Its translation is CASALGHIGNQPQHF.

The DNA for the CDR3 is TGTGCCAGCAGCCTCGGGACAGTGAATGAGCAGTTCTTC. Translated: CASSLGTVNEQFF. This sequence joins TRBV14 and TRBJ2-1; 7 bases are shared with TRBD1. The CDR3 runs 13 residues. The trim removed 4 bases at V and 7 bases at J, leaving 4 bases unmatched. Per germline, CDR1 SGHDN and CDR2 FVKESK. The full variable domain, in which reference TRBV14 and TRBJ2-1 provide the parts outside the CDR3, is EAGVTQFPSHSVIEKGQTVTLRCDPISGHDNLYWYRRVMGKEIKFLLHFVKESKQDESGMPNNRFLAERTGGTYSTLKVQPAELEDSGVYFCASSLGTVNEQFFGPGTRLTVL.

CDR3 DNA: TGTGCCAGCAGCACGGGACTAGCGGGGGAGGCAGATACGCAGTATTTT. Its translation: CASSTGLAGEADTQYF. This rearrangement joins TRBV7-2 to TRBJ2-3; TRBD2 aligns across 14 bases. Germline V CDR1 and CDR2: SGHTA, FQGNSA. J was trimmed by 4 bases and V by 5 bases; bases with no gene match: 5. The CDR3 spans 16 residues.

The chain couples TRBV4-3 to TRBJ1-1; D is possibly TRBD1 (5 bases). The ends were cut back, 0 bases at V and 6 bases at J, with 8 bases in the middle. The CDR3 has 13 amino acids. Germline CDR1 reads LGHNA; CDR2 reads YSLEER. CDR3 region: CASSQDRGSEAFF. In nucleotides, the CDR3 is TGCGCCAGCAGCCAAGATCGGGGGTCTGAAGCTTTCTTT.

This chain joins TRBV6-1 and TRBJ1-1; no reliable D call. The germline V gene has CDR1 MNHNS and CDR2 SASEGT. Trimming removed 0 bases from V and 3 bases from J, with 14 bases in between. This CDR3 is built from 16 residues. CDR3 in DNA: TGTGCCAGCAGTGAAGCTATAATGGGAGTGTACACTGAAGCTTTCTTT. Protein sequence: CASSEAIMGVYTEAFF.

The chain has TRBV15 and TRBJ1-2; possible D gene TRBD1, 5 bases. This CDR3 is 17 amino acids long. CDR1 is LNHNV and CDR2 is YYDKDF in the germline V gene (reference sequence). V was shortened by 7 bases and J by 4 bases, with 25 bases between the two germline ends. This chain's CDR3 is CATTSGHQATRGYGYTF. The CDR3 nucleotides read TGTGCCACCACATCCGGACATCAGGCAACTCGCGGCTATGGCTACACCTTC.

V is TRBV7-2 and J is TRBJ2-7; 11 bases are shared with TRBD2. CDR3 length equals 14 residues. V shed 4 bases and J 3 bases; nucleotides not matched to a gene: 2. The germline V gene has CDR1 SGHTA and CDR2 FQGNSA. The CDR3, as DNA: TGTGCCAGCAGCTCGGGGACTAGCGGCTACGAGCAGTACTTC. Its protein product is CASSSGTSGYEQYF.

The chain couples TRBV7-9 to TRBJ1-2; TRBD1 agrees at 9 bases. The germline gives CDR1 SEHNR, CDR2 FQNEAQ (reference sequence). V lost 7 bases to trimming and J lost 1 base; unmatched junction nucleotides: 13. This CDR3 region has 17 residues. The CDR3 region is CASMSSATGGINYGYTF. As DNA, the CDR3 is TGTGCCAGCATGTCCTCAGCAACAGGGGGCATTAACTATGGCTACACCTTC.

The chain joins TRBV5-6 to TRBJ2-7; D is unclear. Trimming took off 0 bases at V and 6 bases at J, with 4 bases between the two ends. The germline V gene has CDR1 SGHDT and CDR2 YYEEEE. This CDR3 comprises 11 residues. The CDR3 DNA reads as TGTGCCAGCAGCTTGGCGGTCGAGCAGTACTTC. Translating it yields CASSLAVEQYF.

This clone has a handful of counts. The chain joins TRBV2 to TRBJ1-1; no firm D call. V was cut by 4 bases and J by 8 bases, with 17 bases left in between. The CDR3 consists of 14 residues. Per germline, CDR1 SNHLY and CDR2 FYNNEI. The DNA for the CDR3 is TGTGCCAGCAGTGGACTGGTCTCTAGTGGCGAAGCTTTCTTT. Residues: CASSGLVSSGEAFF.

The V and J genes are TRBV2 and TRBJ1-1; no reliable D call. The germline V gene has CDR1 SNHLY and CDR2 FYNNEI. V gave up 8 bases and J gave up 5 bases, with 18 bases separating them. The CDR3 contains 14 residues. The CDR3 DNA reads as TGTGCCAGCTATGGGAGGCCCAGGAAGACTGAAGCTTTCTTT. This sequence encodes CASYGRPRKTEAFF.

The J gene is TRBJ2-3, the V gene TRBV6-4; 12 bases are a match to TRBD1. The V segment lost 4 bases and the J segment 9 bases; nucleotides outside the gene matches: 11. The CDR3 contains 16 residues. Per the germline V gene, CDR1 is MRHNA and CDR2 is SNTAGT. The CDR3 reads CASSVVPGQGAETQYF. The CDR3 DNA follows: TGTGCCAGCAGTGTAGTTCCGGGACAGGGGGCTGAGACGCAGTATTTT.

J is TRBJ1-5 and V is TRBV6-1; D uncertain. Trimming left V 4 bases short and J 2 bases short, with 9 bases between. There are 14 residues in the CDR3. Germline-derived CDR1 and CDR2 are MNHNS and SASEGT. The CDR3 nucleotides read TGTGCCAGCAGTGGCACTCAGGGCAATCAGCCCCAGCATTTT. Translation gives CASSGTQGNQPQHF.

This rearrangement joins TRBV19 to TRBJ2-7; 15 bases map to TRBD2. Germline V gives CDR1 LNHDA, CDR2 SQIVND (reference sequence). The CDR3 spans 16 residues. J lost 4 bases, V lost 4 bases, and 5 bases had no gene match. CDR3 bases: TGTGCCAGTAGTAAAGGGACTAGCGGGGGGAATTACGAGCAGTACTTC. Translated: CASSKGTSGGNYEQYF.

The CDR3 sequence: CASIRSSGKLGKTGELFF. In DNA form, the CDR3 reads TGTGCCAGTATTCGGTCCAGCGGGAAGTTAGGGAAAACCGGGGAGCTGTTTTTT. V and J are TRBV19 and TRBJ2-2, with 7 bases aligning to TRBD2. Trimming removed 7 bases from V and 5 bases from J; junction bases left unmatched: 19. Germline V gene sequence: CDR1 LNHDA, CDR2 SQIVND (reference sequence). The CDR3 totals 18 residues.

This chain connects TRBV11-2 to TRBJ1-1; D is perhaps TRBD1 (5 bases). Trimming shortened V by 6 bases and J by 4 bases, and 18 bases separated the two germline ends. Germline CDR1 and CDR2: SGHAT and FQNNGV. CDR3 size: 15 residues. In nucleotides, the CDR3 is TGTGCCAGCAGTCGACGAGGCAGGGTCACCACTGAAGCTTTCTTT. This encodes CASSRRGRVTTEAFF.

This chain joins TRBV6-6 and TRBJ1-2, with D hard to call. The germline V and J ends were trimmed by 5 bases and 8 bases, with 18 bases remaining between them. This CDR3 has 14 residues. Germline CDR1 reads MNHNY; CDR2 reads SVGAGI (reference sequence). The CDR3: CASSRPDNGLGYTF. CDR3 nucleotides: TGTGCCAGCAGTCGGCCGGATAATGGACTAGGCTACACCTTC.